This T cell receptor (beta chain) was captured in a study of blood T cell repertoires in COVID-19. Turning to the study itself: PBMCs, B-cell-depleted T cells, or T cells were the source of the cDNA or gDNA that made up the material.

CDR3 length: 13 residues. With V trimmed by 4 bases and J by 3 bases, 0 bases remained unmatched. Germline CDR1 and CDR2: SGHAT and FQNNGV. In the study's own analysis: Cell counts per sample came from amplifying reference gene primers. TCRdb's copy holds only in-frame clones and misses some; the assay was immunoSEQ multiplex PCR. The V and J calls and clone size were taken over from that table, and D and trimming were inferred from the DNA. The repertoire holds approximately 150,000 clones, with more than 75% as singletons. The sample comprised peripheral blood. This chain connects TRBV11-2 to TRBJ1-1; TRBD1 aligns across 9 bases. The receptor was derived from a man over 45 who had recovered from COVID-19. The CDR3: CASSWTGDTEAFF. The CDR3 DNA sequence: TGTGCCAGCAGCTGGACAGGGGACACTGAAGCTTTCTTT. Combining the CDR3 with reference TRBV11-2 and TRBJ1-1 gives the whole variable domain EAGVAQSPRYKIIEKRQSVAFWCNPISGHATLYWYQQILGQGPKLLIQFQNNGVVDDSQLPKDRFSAERLKGVDSTLKIQPAKLEDSAVYLCASSWTGDTEAFFGQGTRLTVV.